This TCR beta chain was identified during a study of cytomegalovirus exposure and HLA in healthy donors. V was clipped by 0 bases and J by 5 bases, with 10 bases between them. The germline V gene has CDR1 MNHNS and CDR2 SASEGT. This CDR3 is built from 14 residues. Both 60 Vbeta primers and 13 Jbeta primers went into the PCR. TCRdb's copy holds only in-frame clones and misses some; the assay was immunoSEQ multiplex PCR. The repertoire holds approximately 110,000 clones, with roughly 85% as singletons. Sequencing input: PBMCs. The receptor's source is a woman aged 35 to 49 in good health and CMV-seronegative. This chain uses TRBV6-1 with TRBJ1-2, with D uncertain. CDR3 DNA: TGTGCCAGCAGTGAAGCACTGACTGGGTATGGCTACACCTTC. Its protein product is CASSEALTGYGYTF.